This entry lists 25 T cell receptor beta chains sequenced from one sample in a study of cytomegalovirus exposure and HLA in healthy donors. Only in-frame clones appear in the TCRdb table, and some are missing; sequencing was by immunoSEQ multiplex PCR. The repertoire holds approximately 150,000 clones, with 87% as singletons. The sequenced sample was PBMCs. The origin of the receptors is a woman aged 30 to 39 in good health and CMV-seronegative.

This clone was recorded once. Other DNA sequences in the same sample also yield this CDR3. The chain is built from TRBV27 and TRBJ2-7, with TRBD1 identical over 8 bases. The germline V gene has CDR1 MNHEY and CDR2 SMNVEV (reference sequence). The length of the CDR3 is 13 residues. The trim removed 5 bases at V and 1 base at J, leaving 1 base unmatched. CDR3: CASSRQGSYEQYF. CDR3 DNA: TGTGCCAGCAGTCGACAGGGGTCCTACGAGCAGTACTTC.

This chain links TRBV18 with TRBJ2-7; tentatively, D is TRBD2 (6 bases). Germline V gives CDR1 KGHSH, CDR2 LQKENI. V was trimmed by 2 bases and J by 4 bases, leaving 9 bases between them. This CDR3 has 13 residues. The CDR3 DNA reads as TGTGCCAGCTCACCAACAGGAGGGTACGAGCAGTACTTC. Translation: CASSPTGGYEQYF.

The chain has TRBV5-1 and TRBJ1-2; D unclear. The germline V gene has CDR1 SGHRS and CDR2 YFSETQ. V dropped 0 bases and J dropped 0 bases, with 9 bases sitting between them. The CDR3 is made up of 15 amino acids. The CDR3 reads CASSLAPTANYGYTF. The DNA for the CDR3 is TGCGCCAGCAGCTTGGCCCCTACAGCTAACTATGGCTACACCTTC.

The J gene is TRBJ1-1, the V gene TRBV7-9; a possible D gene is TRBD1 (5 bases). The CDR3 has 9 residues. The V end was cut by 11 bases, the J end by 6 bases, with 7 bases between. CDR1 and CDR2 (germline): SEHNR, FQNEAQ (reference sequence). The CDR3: CAGGAEAFF. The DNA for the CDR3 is TGTGCCGGAGGGGCTGAAGCTTTCTTT.

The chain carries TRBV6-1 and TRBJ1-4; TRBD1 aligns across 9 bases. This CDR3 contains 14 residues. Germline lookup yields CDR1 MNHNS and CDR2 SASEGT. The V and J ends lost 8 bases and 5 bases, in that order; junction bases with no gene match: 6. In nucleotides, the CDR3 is TGTGCCAGCGATCCGGGACAGGGAAATGAAAAACTGTTTTTT. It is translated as CASDPGQGNEKLFF.

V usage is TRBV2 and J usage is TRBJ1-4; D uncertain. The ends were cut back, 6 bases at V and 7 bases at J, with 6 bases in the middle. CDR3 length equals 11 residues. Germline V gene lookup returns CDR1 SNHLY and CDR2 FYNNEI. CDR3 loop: CASSRSEKLFF. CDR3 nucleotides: TGTGCCAGCAGCCGGAGTGAAAAACTGTTTTTT. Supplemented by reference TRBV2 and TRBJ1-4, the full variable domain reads EPEVTQTPSHQVTQMGQEVILRCVPISNHLYFYWYRQILGQKVEFLVSFYNNEISEKSEIFDDQFSVERPDGSNFTLKIRSTKLEDSAMYFCASSRSEKLFFGSGTQLSVL.

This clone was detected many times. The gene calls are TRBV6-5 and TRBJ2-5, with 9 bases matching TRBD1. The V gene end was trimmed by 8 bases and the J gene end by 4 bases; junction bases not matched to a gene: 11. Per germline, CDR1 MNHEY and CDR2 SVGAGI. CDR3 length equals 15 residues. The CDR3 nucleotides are TGTGCCAGCGGGGCTACACAGGGGGCCGGAGAGACCCAGTACTTC. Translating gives CASGATQGAGETQYF.

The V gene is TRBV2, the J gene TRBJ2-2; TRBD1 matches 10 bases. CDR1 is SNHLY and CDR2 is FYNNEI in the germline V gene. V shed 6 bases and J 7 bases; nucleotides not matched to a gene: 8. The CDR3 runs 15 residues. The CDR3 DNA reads TGTGCCAGCAGGGACGACAGGGGGCTGGTCGGGGAGCTGTTTTTT. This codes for CASRDDRGLVGELFF.

The CDR3 spells CASSLRTGFHEQYF. The CDR3 DNA is TGCGCCAGCAGCCTACGGACAGGGTTCCACGAGCAGTACTTC. This chain joins TRBV5-1 and TRBJ2-7; 8 bases are a match to TRBD1. CDR1 and CDR2 from the germline V gene are SGHRS and YFSETQ. The CDR3 runs to 14 residues. Germline trimming cut 4 bases from V and 5 bases from J; bases unmatched to any gene: 8.

The CDR3: CASSELGADAKNIQYF. As DNA, the CDR3 is TGTGCCAGCAGTGAATTGGGGGCGGACGCCAAAAACATTCAGTACTTC. The chain combines TRBV2 with TRBJ2-4, with a possible D match to TRBD1 (6 bases). The V end lost 2 bases, the J end lost 1 base, and 12 bases lay between the germline ends. CDR3 length equals 16 residues. Per germline, CDR1 SNHLY and CDR2 FYNNEI.

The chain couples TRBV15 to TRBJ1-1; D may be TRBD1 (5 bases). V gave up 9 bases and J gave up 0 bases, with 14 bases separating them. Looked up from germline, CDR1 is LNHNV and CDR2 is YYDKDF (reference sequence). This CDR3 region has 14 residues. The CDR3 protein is CATAGGVMNTEAFF. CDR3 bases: TGTGCCACGGCCGGGGGGGTCATGAACACTGAAGCTTTCTTT.

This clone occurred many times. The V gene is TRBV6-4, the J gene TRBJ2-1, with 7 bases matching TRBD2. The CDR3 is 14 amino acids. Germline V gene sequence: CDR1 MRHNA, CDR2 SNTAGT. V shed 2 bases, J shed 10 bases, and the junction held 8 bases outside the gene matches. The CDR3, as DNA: TGTGCCAGCAGTGACCGGGGGGTCCCGGAAGAGCAGTTCTTC. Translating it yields CASSDRGVPEEQFF.

The CDR3, as DNA: TGTGCCAGCAGCTGGGACAGCGGAGACCTCTATGGCTACACCTTC. It translates to CASSWDSGDLYGYTF. The chain carries TRBV5-5 and TRBJ1-2, with 7 nucleotides matching TRBD1. Germline CDR1 is SGHKS and CDR2 is YYEKEE (reference sequence). The CDR3 consists of 15 residues. The V segment lost 3 bases and the J segment 4 bases; nucleotides outside the gene matches: 9.

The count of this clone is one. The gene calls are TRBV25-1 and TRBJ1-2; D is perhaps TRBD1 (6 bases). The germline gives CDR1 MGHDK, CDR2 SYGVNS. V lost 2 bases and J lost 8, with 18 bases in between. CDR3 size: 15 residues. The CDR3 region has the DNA TGTGCCAGCAGTGAAGGCTACAGGGCCTTGGAGGGCTACACCTTC. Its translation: CASSEGYRALEGYTF.

This CDR3 reads CASAQWKRDKQGSTDTQYF. CDR3 DNA sequence: TGTGCCTCAGCCCAATGGAAAAGGGATAAACAGGGGTCCACAGATACGCAGTATTTT. J is TRBJ2-3 and V is TRBV30, with 7 bases that match TRBD1. The CDR3 contains 19 residues. The V gene end was trimmed by 7 bases and the J gene end by 2 bases; junction bases not matched to a gene: 24. The germline V gene has CDR1 GTSNPN and CDR2 SVGIG (reference sequence).

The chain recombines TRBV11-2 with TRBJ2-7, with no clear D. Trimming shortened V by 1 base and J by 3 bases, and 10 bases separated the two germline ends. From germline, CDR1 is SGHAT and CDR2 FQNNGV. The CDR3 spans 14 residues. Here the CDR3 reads CASSLVPLSYEQYF. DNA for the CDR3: TGTGCCAGCAGCTTAGTGCCGCTTAGCTACGAGCAGTACTTC.

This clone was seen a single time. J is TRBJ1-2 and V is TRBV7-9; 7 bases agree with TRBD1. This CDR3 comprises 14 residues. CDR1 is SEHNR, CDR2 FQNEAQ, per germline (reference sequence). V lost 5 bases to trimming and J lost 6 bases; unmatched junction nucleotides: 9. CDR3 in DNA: TGTGCCAGCAGCCCCGAGGGCACAGGGGATGGCTACACCTTC. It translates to CASSPEGTGDGYTF.

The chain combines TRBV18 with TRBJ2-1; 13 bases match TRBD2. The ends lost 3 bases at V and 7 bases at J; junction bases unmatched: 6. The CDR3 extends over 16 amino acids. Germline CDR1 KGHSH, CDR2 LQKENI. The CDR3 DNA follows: TGTGCCAGCTCACCCCAGAGGACTAGCGGGGGAAATGAGCAGTTCTTC. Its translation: CASSPQRTSGGNEQFF. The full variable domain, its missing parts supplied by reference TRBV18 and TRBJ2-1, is NAGVMQNPRHLVRRRGQEARLRCSPMKGHSHVYWYRQLPEEGLKFMVYLQKENIIDESGMPKERFSAEFPKEGPSILRIQQVVRGDSAAYFCASSPQRTSGGNEQFFGPGTRLTVL.

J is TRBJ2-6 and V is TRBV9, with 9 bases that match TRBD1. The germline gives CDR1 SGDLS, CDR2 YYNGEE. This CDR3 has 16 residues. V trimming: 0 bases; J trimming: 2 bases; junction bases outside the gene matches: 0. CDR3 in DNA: TGTGCCAGCAGCGTAGGGGACAGGGCTGGGGCCAACGTCCTGACTTTC. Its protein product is CASSVGDRAGANVLTF.

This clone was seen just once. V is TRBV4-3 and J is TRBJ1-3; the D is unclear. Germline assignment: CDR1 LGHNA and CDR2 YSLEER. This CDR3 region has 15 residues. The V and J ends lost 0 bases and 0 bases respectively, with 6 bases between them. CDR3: CASSQDAGSGNTIYF. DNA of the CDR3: TGCGCCAGCAGCCAAGACGCAGGCTCTGGAAACACCATATATTTT.

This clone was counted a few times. CDR3 sequence (DNA): TGTGCCAGCAGTGAAAGCGTAGATCTAATCTCCTATGGCTACACCTTC. Amino acids: CASSESVDLISYGYTF. The chain joins TRBV6-1 to TRBJ1-2; D is uncertain. V was clipped by 2 bases and J by 4 bases, with 17 bases between them. The germline gives CDR1 MNHNS, CDR2 SASEGT. The CDR3 consists of 16 residues.

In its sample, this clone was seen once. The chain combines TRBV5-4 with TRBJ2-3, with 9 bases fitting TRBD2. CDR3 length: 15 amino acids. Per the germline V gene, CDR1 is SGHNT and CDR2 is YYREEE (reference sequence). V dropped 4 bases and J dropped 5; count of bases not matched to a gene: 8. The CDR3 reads CASSEPGLAKDTQYF. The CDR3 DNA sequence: TGTGCCAGCAGCGAGCCGGGACTAGCAAAAGATACGCAGTATTTT.

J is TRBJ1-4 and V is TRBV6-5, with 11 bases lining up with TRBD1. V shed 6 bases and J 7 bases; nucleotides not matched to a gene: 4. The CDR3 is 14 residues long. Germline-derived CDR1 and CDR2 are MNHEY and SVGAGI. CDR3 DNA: TGTGCCAGCAGCGGACAGGGGGCTGGTGAAAAACTGTTTTTT. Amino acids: CASSGQGAGEKLFF.

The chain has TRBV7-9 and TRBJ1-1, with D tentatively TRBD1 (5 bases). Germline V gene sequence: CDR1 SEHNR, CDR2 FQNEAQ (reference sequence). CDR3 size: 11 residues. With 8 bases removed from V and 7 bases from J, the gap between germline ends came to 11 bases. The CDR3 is CASDLGGEAFF. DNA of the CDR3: TGTGCCAGCGACCTCGGGGGTGAAGCTTTCTTT. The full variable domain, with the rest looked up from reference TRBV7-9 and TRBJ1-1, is DTGVSQNPRHKITKRGQNVTFRCDPISEHNRLYWYRQTLGQGPEFLTYFQNEAQLEKSRLLSDRFSAERPKGSFSTLEIQRTEQGDSAMYLCASDLGGEAFFGQGTRLTVV.

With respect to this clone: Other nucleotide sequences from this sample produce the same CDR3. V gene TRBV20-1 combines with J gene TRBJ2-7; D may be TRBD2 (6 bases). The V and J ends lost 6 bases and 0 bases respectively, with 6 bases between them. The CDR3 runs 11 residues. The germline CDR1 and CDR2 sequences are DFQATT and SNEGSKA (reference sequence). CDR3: CSARDSYEQYF. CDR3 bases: TGCAGTGCGCGGGACTCCTACGAGCAGTACTTC.